The subject of this entry is one T cell receptor beta chain. Its antigen is unknown. This sample includes further DNA sequences coding for the same CDR3. The germline gives CDR1 KGHSH, CDR2 LQKENI. V was clipped by 2 bases and J by 1 base, with 5 bases between them. The CDR3 has 13 residues. This specimen comes from a study of T cell responses to AZD1222 COVID-19 vaccine. Overall study: The study pooled second doses at about 4 or about 12 weeks.

The assay was immunoSEQ multiplex PCR, and TCRdb's table has in-frame clones only and misses some. The profile shows about 74,000 clones, 80% to 90% of them singletons. Findings of the study overall: Rises in breadth and depth of Spike-specific TCRs came after two AZD1222 doses.

This clonotype was obtained from an adult in good health. The material sequenced was peripheral blood, taken on day 0 of AZD1222 vaccination. The chain has TRBV18 and TRBJ1-1, with D perhaps matching TRBD1 (5 bases). The CDR3 sequence: CASSPGGNTEAFF. CDR3 in DNA: TGTGCCAGCTCACCAGGGGGGAACACTGAAGCTTTCTTT.